The 5 T cell receptor beta chains below come from one sample, sequenced in a study of cytomegalovirus exposure and HLA in healthy donors. Assay: immunoSEQ multiplex PCR; the TCRdb copy retains only in-frame clones and omits some. The sample consists of about 220,000 clones, 80% to 95% of them appearing once. The specimen sequenced was PBMCs. These receptors originate from a woman aged 18-29 years in good health and CMV-seronegative.

The chain is built from TRBV7-9 and TRBJ1-1; D possibly corresponds to TRBD1 (5 bases). V lost 4 bases, J lost 0 bases, and 12 bases lay in between. Germline CDR1 is SEHNR and CDR2 is FQNEAQ (reference sequence). This CDR3 is 15 amino acids long. CDR3 sequence reads: CASSSPEGMNTEAFF. The CDR3 nucleotides read TGTGCCAGCAGCTCGCCGGAGGGGATGAACACTGAAGCTTTCTTT.

The CDR3 loop reads CASGLGGDTGELFF. CDR3 nucleotides: TGTGCTAGTGGTTTAGGGGGAGACACCGGGGAGCTGTTTTTT. The chain has TRBV12-5 and TRBJ2-2; a weak D match, TRBD1 (6 bases). The germline gives CDR1 LGHNT, CDR2 FRNRAP. This CDR3 is 14 amino acids long. Trimming took off 3 bases at V and 3 bases at J, with 8 bases between the two ends.

J is TRBJ1-1 and V is TRBV28; D unclear. Germline lookup yields CDR1 MDHEN and CDR2 SYDVKM. There are 11 residues in the CDR3. V lost 6 bases and J 10 bases, leaving 12 bases between the germline ends. The CDR3: CASRPSSGAFF. The CDR3 coding sequence is TGTGCCAGCAGACCTTCGAGCGGAGCTTTCTTT.

The chain uses TRBV30 and TRBJ2-7; TRBD1 agrees at 7 bases. V dropped 3 bases and J dropped 4; count of bases not matched to a gene: 6. CDR3 size: 13 residues. Looked up from germline, CDR1 is GTSNPN and CDR2 is SVGIG (reference sequence). The DNA of the CDR3 is TGTGCCTGGAGGGGAGAGGGGGCATACGAGCAGTACTTC. Protein: CAWRGEGAYEQYF.

V and J are TRBV6-1 and TRBJ1-4, with D hard to call. Trimming removed 9 bases from V and 8 bases from J, with 16 bases in between. The CDR3 runs to 13 residues. The germline V gene has CDR1 MNHNS and CDR2 SASEGT. The CDR3 bases are TGTGCCAGTGCAAGGAGTCGAATAGAAAAACTGTTTTTT. Its translation is CASARSRIEKLFF.